This T cell receptor (beta chain) was sequenced during a study of beta chain features in type 1 diabetes. The study reverse transcribed the entire isolated RNA, so it sequenced expressed TCRB transcripts. Clones were read by immunoSEQ multiplex PCR, and TCRdb kept only the in-frame ones, dropping some. The sample holds some 660,000 clones; roughly 13% are singletons and the top ten take approximately 0.042%. Trimming cost V 2 bases and J 4 bases, with 2 bases left between them. The CDR3 has 11 amino acids. Per germline, CDR1 SGHTA and CDR2 FQGNSA. This clone has just a few counts. Its antigen is not identified. Researchers reported sorting CD4+ naive, central memory, regulatory and stem cell-like memory cells via CD45RO/CCR7/CD25/CD127/CD95/CD27. The study's findings and limits: A possible short-template PCR bias applies equally to patients and controls. Researchers report that Type 1 diabetes patients had moderately but significantly shorter TCRB CDR3s across all four CD4+ subsets.

The rearrangement links TRBV7-2 to TRBJ1-2, with D hard to call. The sample comprised naive CD4+ T cells from blood. This receptor was identified in a young man with type 1 diabetes. The CDR3 here is CASSLSYGYTF. DNA for the CDR3: TGTGCCAGCAGCTTAAGCTATGGCTACACCTTC.